These 28 T cell receptor beta chains share one sample of origin, sequenced in a study of blood T cell repertoires in COVID-19. TCRdb's table, derived via immunoSEQ multiplex PCR, lists solely in-frame clones and lacks some. The sample has 250,000 to 300,000 clones, 75% to 90% seen once. The sequenced sample consisted of peripheral blood. These receptors all stem from a woman between 50 and 59 years old who had recovered from COVID-19.

The gene calls are TRBV5-1 and TRBJ2-7; 8 bases are a match to TRBD1. V was pared by 4 bases and J by 2 bases, with 5 bases of the junction left unmatched. The CDR3 has 14 amino acids. Germline-derived CDR1 and CDR2 are SGHRS and YFSETQ. CDR3 in amino acids: CASSRQGPPYEQYF. The DNA for the CDR3 is TGCGCCAGCAGCCGACAGGGGCCTCCCTACGAGCAGTACTTC.

J is TRBJ2-1 and V is TRBV9, with 13 bases matching TRBD2. The CDR3 is 19 amino acids. Losses at the gene ends were 3 bases for V and 9 bases for J; bases not matched to a gene: 18. The germline gives CDR1 SGDLS, CDR2 YYNGEE. The CDR3 is CASSAGLAGASLGWGEQFF. The CDR3 DNA sequence: TGTGCCAGCAGCGCAGGACTAGCGGGAGCCAGTTTGGGATGGGGTGAGCAGTTCTTC.

The chain has TRBV30 and TRBJ1-2, with 11 nucleotides matching TRBD1. V shed 2 bases, J shed 8 bases, and the junction held 7 bases outside the gene matches. This CDR3 spans 14 amino acids. The germline gives CDR1 GTSNPN, CDR2 SVGIG (reference sequence). CDR3 loop: CAWSSWTGGKGYTF. The CDR3 bases are TGTGCCTGGAGTAGCTGGACAGGGGGCAAGGGCTACACCTTC.

V gene TRBV7-3 combines with J gene TRBJ2-3; 8 nucleotides line up with TRBD2. Germline V gives CDR1 SGHTA, CDR2 FQGTGA. There are 17 residues in the CDR3. Losses at the gene ends were 6 bases for V and 4 bases for J; bases not matched to a gene: 15. The CDR3 DNA reads as TGTGCCAGCAGTCCCGCTTGGCGGGGGGAGTCCGCAGATACGCAGTATTTT. Translation: CASSPAWRGESADTQYF.

The chain is built from TRBV28 and TRBJ2-1, with D perhaps TRBD2 (5 bases). The CDR3 spans 12 residues. Per the germline V gene, CDR1 is MDHEN and CDR2 is SYDVKM. CDR3 in amino acids: CVSRGSYNEQFF. In DNA form, the CDR3 reads TGTGTTAGTCGGGGCTCCTACAATGAGCAGTTCTTC. Drawing the rest from reference TRBV28 and TRBJ2-1, the complete variable domain is DVKVTQSSRYLVKRTGEKVFLECVQDMDHENMFWYRQDPGLGLRLIYFSYDVKMKEKGDIPEGYSVSREKKERFSLILESASTNQTSMYLCVSRGSYNEQFFGPGTRLTVL.

This chain connects TRBV6-2 or TRBV6-3 to TRBJ2-1; maybe TRBD2 (5 bases). The V gene's germline CDR1 is MNHEY and CDR2 SVGEGT. This CDR3 contains 15 residues. V lost 0 bases and J lost 5, with 11 bases in between. CDR3: CASSYSSTGNNEQFF. The DNA for the CDR3 is TGTGCCAGCAGTTACTCGAGTACCGGGAACAATGAGCAGTTCTTC.

V gene TRBV19 combines with J gene TRBJ2-7; 12 bases are a match to TRBD1. J gave up 7 bases and V 1 base, and 8 bases lay outside the gene matches. The CDR3 length is 16 residues. CDR1 LNHDA and CDR2 SQIVND come from the germline V gene (reference sequence). In nucleotides, the CDR3 is TGTGCCAGTAGTATAGGACCGGGACAGGGGGCTGAAGAGCAGTACTTC. It codes for CASSIGPGQGAEEQYF.

Points on this clone: Additional DNA sequences in this sample encode the identical CDR3. The chain couples TRBV7-9 to TRBJ1-1; D is perhaps TRBD1 (5 bases). Germline CDR1 and CDR2: SEHNR and FQNEAQ (reference sequence). The CDR3 is 15 amino acids. Trimming took 5 bases from V and 1 from J, leaving 14 bases between them. The CDR3 region is CASSRRQGANTEAFF. CDR3 DNA sequence: TGTGCCAGCAGCCGTAGGCAGGGCGCGAACACTGAAGCTTTCTTT.

The chain links TRBV19 to TRBJ2-7; 8 bases map to TRBD1. Germline values: CDR1 LNHDA, CDR2 SQIVND (reference sequence). The junction had 8 bases not matched to a gene; V was cut back by 2 bases and J by 2 bases. The CDR3 contains 16 residues. The CDR3 DNA follows: TGTGCCAGTAGTATATGGACAGGGCGCGTCACCTACGAGCAGTACTTC. Translation: CASSIWTGRVTYEQYF.

The rearrangement joins TRBV18 to TRBJ2-7; TRBD1 matches at 7 bases. CDR3 length: 13 residues. Trimming cost V 4 bases and J 7 bases; bases outside gene matches: 7. Germline CDR1 and CDR2: KGHSH and LQKENI. The CDR3 here is CASSRTGLGEQYF. The CDR3 DNA sequence: TGTGCCAGCTCACGGACAGGCTTGGGGGAGCAGTACTTC.

This clone was recorded once. Other DNA sequences in the same sample also yield this CDR3. V and J are TRBV7-3 and TRBJ1-1; possibly TRBD1 for D (5 bases). Trimming pared 2 bases from V and 1 base from J, leaving 5 bases between. CDR1 is SGHTA and CDR2 is FQGTGA in the germline V gene. This CDR3 spans 13 amino acids. CDR3 coding DNA: TGTGCCAGCAGCTTAGGGGCGAACACTGAAGCTTTCTTT. This encodes CASSLGANTEAFF.

The chain uses TRBV4-2 and TRBJ2-6, with D unclear. Germline CDR1 LGHNA, CDR2 YNFKEQ. Trimming left V 4 bases short and J 0 bases short, with 7 bases between. The CDR3 sequence is 15 residues long. The CDR3 DNA follows: TGTGCCAGCAGCCGACAAAACTCTGGGGCCAACGTCCTGACTTTC. Translation gives CASSRQNSGANVLTF.

J is TRBJ1-2 and V is TRBV7-9; D might be TRBD1 (5 bases). V lost 1 base and J 6 bases, leaving 6 bases between the germline ends. This CDR3 is built from 12 residues. Germline V gives CDR1 SEHNR, CDR2 FQNEAQ (reference sequence). The CDR3 region is CASSLEGDGYTF. As DNA, the CDR3 is TGTGCCAGCAGCTTAGAAGGGGATGGCTACACCTTC.

The chain has TRBV5-4 and TRBJ2-5; 7 bases align to TRBD1. This CDR3 comprises 13 residues. Germline CDR1 SGHNT, CDR2 YYREEE (reference sequence). The J segment lost 1 base and the V segment lost 6 bases, leaving 3 bases of the junction unmatched. Written as DNA, the CDR3 is TGTGCCAGCACCCGGGACAGCCAAGAGACCCAGTACTTC. Translating it yields CASTRDSQETQYF.

This clone was seen a few times. V gene TRBV5-1 combines with J gene TRBJ1-3; D may be TRBD1 (6 bases). There are 14 residues in the CDR3. Germline V gives CDR1 SGHRS, CDR2 YFSETQ. Trimming shortened V by 7 bases and J by 2 bases, and 13 bases separated the two germline ends. Written as DNA, the CDR3 is TGCGCCAGCGGGGAAGGGGGAGCTGGAAACACCATATATTTT. This gives the protein CASGEGGAGNTIYF.

The chain combines TRBV19 with TRBJ1-2; unclear D gene. Germline CDR1 LNHDA, CDR2 SQIVND (reference sequence). Deletions cut 4 bases from V and 4 bases from J, with 10 bases between. The CDR3 runs to 13 residues. CDR3 in amino acids: CASSTFGVYGYTF. CDR3 DNA: TGTGCCAGTAGTACGTTCGGGGTCTATGGCTACACCTTC.

This clone was detected only a few times. The chain is built from TRBV18 and TRBJ2-7; D is unresolved. Trimming left V 5 bases short and J 0 bases short, with 11 bases between. In germline, CDR1 is KGHSH, CDR2 LQKENI. The CDR3 has 14 residues. For the CDR3, the DNA is TGTGCCAGCTCAAAGATGCACAGCTCCTACGAGCAGTACTTC. As protein: CASSKMHSSYEQYF.

V gene TRBV27 combines with J gene TRBJ1-4; the match to TRBD1 covers 8 bases. The CDR3 extends over 15 amino acids. Trimming took 8 bases from V and 4 from J; bases not matched to a gene: 9. Germline-derived CDR1 and CDR2 are MNHEY and SMNVEV (reference sequence). The CDR3 here is CASRDRRALNEKLFF. CDR3 sequence (DNA): TGTGCCAGCCGGGACAGGCGTGCTCTTAATGAAAAACTGTTTTTT.

The chain employs TRBV27 and TRBJ2-3; D is unclear. Germline CDR1 and CDR2: MNHEY and SMNVEV (reference sequence). V was cut by 5 bases and J by 2 bases, with 5 bases left in between. The CDR3 consists of 12 residues. CDR3 DNA: TGTGCCAGCAGTACCTACACAGATACGCAGTATTTT. It translates to CASSTYTDTQYF.

This clone was observed once. The rearrangement joins TRBV4-1 to TRBJ2-5; D possibly corresponds to TRBD2 (6 bases). This CDR3 is built from 14 residues. V lost 0 bases to trimming and J lost 1 base, with 6 bases between them. CDR1 MGHRA and CDR2 YSYEKL come from the germline V gene. CDR3 region: CASSQETSQETQYF. In DNA, the CDR3 is TGCGCCAGCAGCCAAGAGACTAGCCAAGAGACCCAGTACTTC.

The J gene is TRBJ1-4, the V gene TRBV7-9; TRBD1 matches at 7 bases. This CDR3 has 16 residues. Germline assignment: CDR1 SEHNR and CDR2 FQNEAQ (reference sequence). Losses at the gene ends were 0 bases for V and 11 bases for J; bases not matched to a gene: 12. CDR3 nucleotide sequence: TGTGCCAGCAGCTTAGCAGACAGGGCGACCGTAGGGAAACTGTTTTTT. Translating it yields CASSLADRATVGKLFF.

Concerning this clone itself: The identical CDR3 is also encoded by other nucleotide sequences in the sample. The rearrangement links TRBV6-5 to TRBJ1-2, with 9 bases fitting TRBD1. J lost 2 bases, V lost 8 bases, and 9 bases had no gene match. Germline lookup yields CDR1 MNHEY and CDR2 SVGAGI. CDR3 length: 15 residues. The CDR3 sequence is CASQGQGQANYGYTF. The CDR3 DNA reads as TGTGCCAGCCAGGGACAGGGTCAGGCCAACTATGGCTACACCTTC.

This chain connects TRBV6-2 or TRBV6-3 to TRBJ1-1; 8 bases map to TRBD1. From germline, CDR1 is MNHEY and CDR2 SVGEGT. The CDR3 runs to 17 residues. Unmatched junction bases numbered 18, after V lost 8 bases and J lost 4 bases. In DNA, the CDR3 is TGTGCCAGCGGCCCTCCCCGGACAGGGCTGTTGGGCACTGAAGCTTTCTTT. Translated, it gives CASGPPRTGLLGTEAFF.

The V gene is TRBV4-2, the J gene TRBJ1-1; D may be TRBD1 (5 bases). The CDR3 totals 14 residues. The V gene lost 1 base and the J gene lost 5 bases, with 11 bases spanning the gap. CDR1 is LGHNA, CDR2 YNFKEQ, per germline. The DNA for the CDR3 is TGTGCCAGCAGCCAAGTTGGTGGGGCGACTGAAGCTTTCTTT. Translated: CASSQVGGATEAFF.

The V gene is TRBV7-6, the J gene TRBJ2-7, with D perhaps TRBD2 (6 bases). The length of the CDR3 is 15 residues. Deletions cut 5 bases from V and 3 bases from J, with 17 bases between. Germline V CDR1 and CDR2: SGHVS, FNYEAQ. This chain's CDR3 is CASSEGVASDYEQYF. As DNA, the CDR3 is TGTGCCAGCAGCGAAGGAGTTGCTAGCGACTACGAGCAGTACTTC.

V usage is TRBV27 and J usage is TRBJ2-5; D gene unclear. Germline V CDR1 and CDR2: MNHEY, SMNVEV (reference sequence). Trimming took off 5 bases at V and 5 bases at J, with 18 bases between the two ends. This CDR3 contains 15 residues. The chain's CDR3 is CASSPRVFPRETQYF. The CDR3 nucleotides are TGTGCCAGCAGTCCCCGGGTCTTCCCGAGGGAGACCCAGTACTTC.

In DNA, the CDR3 is TGTGCCAGCAGCGGATCTATTAGCGGGGGCTCCTACGAGCAGTACTTC. This sequence encodes CASSGSISGGSYEQYF. The J gene is TRBJ2-7, the V gene TRBV9; 9 bases match TRBD2. V was pared by 3 bases and J by 0 bases, with 7 bases of the junction left unmatched. Germline CDR1 SGDLS, CDR2 YYNGEE. The CDR3 is made up of 16 amino acids.

V gene TRBV6-5 combines with J gene TRBJ2-1, with 8 nucleotides matching TRBD2. J lost 6 bases, V lost 0 bases, and 1 base had no gene match. Per germline, CDR1 MNHEY and CDR2 SVGAGI. The CDR3 has 14 amino acids. The DNA of the CDR3 is TGTGCCAGCAGTTACTCCGGGACTAGCAATGAGCAGTTCTTC. It specifies CASSYSGTSNEQFF.